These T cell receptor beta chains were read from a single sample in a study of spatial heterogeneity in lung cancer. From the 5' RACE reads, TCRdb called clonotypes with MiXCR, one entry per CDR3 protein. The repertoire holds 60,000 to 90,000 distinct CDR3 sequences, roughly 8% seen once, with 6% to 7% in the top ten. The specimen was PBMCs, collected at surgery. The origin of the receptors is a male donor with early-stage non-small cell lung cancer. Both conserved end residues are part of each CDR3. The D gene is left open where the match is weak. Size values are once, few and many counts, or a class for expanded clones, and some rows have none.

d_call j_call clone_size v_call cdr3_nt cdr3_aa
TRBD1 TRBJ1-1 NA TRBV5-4 TGTGCCAGCAGCCCGGGACAGGACCACACTGAAGCTTTCTTT CASSPGQDHTEAFF
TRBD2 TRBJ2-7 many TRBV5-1 TGCGCCAGCAGCCCCGGACTAGCGGGAGGGACCTACGAGCAGTACTTC CASSPGLAGGTYEQYF
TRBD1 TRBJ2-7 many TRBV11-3 TGTGCCAGCAGCGACTCGACAGGGTACGAGCAGTACTTC CASSDSTGYEQYF
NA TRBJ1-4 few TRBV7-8 TGTGCCAGCAGCTTAGTAAAAGAAAAACTGTTTTTT CASSLVKEKLFF
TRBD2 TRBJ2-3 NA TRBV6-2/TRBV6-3 TGTGCCAGCAGTTACAAGGCGGGAGGGGACGGCACAGATACGCAGTATTTT CASSYKAGGDGTDTQYF
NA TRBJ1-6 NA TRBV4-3 TGCGCCAGCAGCCAAACGCCCGGATCACCCCTCCACTTT CASSQTPGSPLHF
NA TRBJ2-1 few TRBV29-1 TGCAGCGTTGATGGCTTCCAGATTTACGACAATGAGCAGTTCTTC CSVDGFQIYDNEQFF
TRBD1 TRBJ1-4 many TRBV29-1 TGCAGCGTTGAGGGGACAGGGGGAAAAAAACTGTTTTTT CSVEGTGGKKLFF
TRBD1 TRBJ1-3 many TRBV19 TGTGCCAGTGGCCTCTTGGGGACAGGGGGCAGTGGAAACACCATATATTTT CASGLLGTGGSGNTIYF
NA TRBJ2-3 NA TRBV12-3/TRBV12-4 TGTGCCAGCAGTTCGCGCAGGGGAGGCACAGATACGCAGTATTTT CASSSRRGGTDTQYF
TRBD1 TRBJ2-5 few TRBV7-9 TGTGCCAGCAGCTTAGCTCTGTCGTGGCAGGGGGACCAAGAGACCCAGTACTTC CASSLALSWQGDQETQYF
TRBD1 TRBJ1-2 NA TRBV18 TGTGCCAGCTCACCGTTAGACAGGGGTAATAACTATGGCTACACCTTC CASSPLDRGNNYGYTF
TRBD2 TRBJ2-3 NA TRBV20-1 TGCAGTGCTCCGCCGGGACTACTAAGCACAGATACGCAGTATTTT CSAPPGLLSTDTQYF
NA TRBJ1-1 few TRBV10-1 TGCGCCAGCAGTTCCAGGACTCGAGGAGGAATGAACACTGAAGCTTTCTTT CASSSRTRGGMNTEAFF
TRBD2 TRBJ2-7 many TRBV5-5 TGTGCCAGCAGCTTTGGGCTAGCGGGATCCTACGAGCAGTACTTC CASSFGLAGSYEQYF
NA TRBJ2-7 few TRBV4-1 TGCGCCAGCAGCCTCCGGGACGGCTCCTACGAGCAGTACTTC CASSLRDGSYEQYF
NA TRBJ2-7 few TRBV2 TGTGCCAGCAGTGAAACCCCCTTGGGCGAGCAGTACTTC CASSETPLGEQYF
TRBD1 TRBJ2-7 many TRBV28 TGTGCCAGCAGTTTACGAAGATCAACAGGGGACTACGAGCAGTACTTC CASSLRRSTGDYEQYF
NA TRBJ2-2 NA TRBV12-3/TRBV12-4 TGTGCCAGCAGTTTAGCGGGTAACGGGGAGCTGTTTTTT CASSLAGNGELFF
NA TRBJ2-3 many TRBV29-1 TGCAGCGTTGTACAGGGAGGAGATACGCAGTATTTT CSVVQGGDTQYF
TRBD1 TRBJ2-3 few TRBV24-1 TGTGCCACCAGTGAGGCCGGGACAGGGTATTACGATACGCAGTATTTT CATSEAGTGYYDTQYF
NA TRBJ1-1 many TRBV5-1 TGCGCCAGCAGCTTGGCCGTCCAGAACACTGAAGCTTTCTTT CASSLAVQNTEAFF
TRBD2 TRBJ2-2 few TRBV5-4 TGTGCCAGCAGCTCAGGACTAGCGGGAGTCGCCGGGGAGCTGTTTTTT CASSSGLAGVAGELFF
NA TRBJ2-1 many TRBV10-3 TGTGCCATCAGTGAGTCGAGATTTGGTCCGAGGCGGGACATATCCAATGAGCAGTTCTTC CAISESRFGPRRDISNEQFF
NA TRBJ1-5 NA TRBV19 TGTGCCAGTAGTATCTCCCCCGGGCAGCCCCAGCATTTT CASSISPGQPQHF
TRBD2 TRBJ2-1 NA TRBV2 TGTGCCAGCATTGGAGTTGTAGGTGCTAGCGGGAGTTTGGTTTTCTTC CASIGVVGASGSLVFF
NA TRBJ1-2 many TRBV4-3 TGCGCCAGCAGCCCCGAAGGGGAGACTAACTATGGCTACACCTTC CASSPEGETNYGYTF
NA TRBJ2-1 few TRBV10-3 TGTGCCATCAGAATAGCAAGCCCGGGAGTCAATGAGCAGTTCTTC CAIRIASPGVNEQFF
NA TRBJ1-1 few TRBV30 TGTGCCTGGAGTGTACGATTTCGATTGAGAAGGGGCCTTAACACTGAAGCTTTCTTT CAWSVRFRLRRGLNTEAFF
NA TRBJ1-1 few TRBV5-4 TGTGCCAGCAGCCGAGACAGGAACACTGAAGCTTTCTTT CASSRDRNTEAFF
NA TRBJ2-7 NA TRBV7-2 TGTGCCAGCAGCTTAGGGGACGGACGATACGAGCAGTACTTC CASSLGDGRYEQYF
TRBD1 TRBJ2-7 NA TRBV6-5 TGTGCCAGCAGTTACTCGGTCGCAGGGGGCTTCGAGCAGTACTTC CASSYSVAGGFEQYF
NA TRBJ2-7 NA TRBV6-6 TGTGCCAGCAAGGCGGGATCCTACGAGCAGTACTTC CASKAGSYEQYF
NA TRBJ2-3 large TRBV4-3 TGCGCCAGCAGCCAAGATCGGTCAGAGGATACGCAGTATTTT CASSQDRSEDTQYF
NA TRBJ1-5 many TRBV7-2 TGTGCCAGCAGCTTAGGGGGTCAGCCCCAGCATTTT CASSLGGQPQHF
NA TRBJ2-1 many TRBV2 TGTGCCAGCAGGGGGGCCGGGGATCAGTTCTTC CASRGAGDQFF
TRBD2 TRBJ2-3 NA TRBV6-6 TGTGCCAGCAGTGACTCACTAGCGGGACAAGATACGCAGTATTTT CASSDSLAGQDTQYF
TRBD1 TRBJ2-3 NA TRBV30 TGTGCCGGATCACTGGGGACAGGGGGCACAGATACGCAGTATTTT CAGSLGTGGTDTQYF
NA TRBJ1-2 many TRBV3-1 TGTGCCAGCGGGCTCTCAGGACTCCCTAACTATGGCTACACCTTC CASGLSGLPNYGYTF
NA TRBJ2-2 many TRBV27 TGTGCCAGCAGTCCCCTCCCGGTCACCGGGGAGCTGTTTTTT CASSPLPVTGELFF
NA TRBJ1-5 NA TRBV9 TGTGCCAGCAGCCCCTTTGGGGGGAGCAATCAGCCCCAGCATTTT CASSPFGGSNQPQHF
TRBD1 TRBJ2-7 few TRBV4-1 TGCGCCAGCAGCCGCTTACGACAGGGGGGCTACGAGCAGTACTTC CASSRLRQGGYEQYF